A selection of T cell receptor beta chains follows, all from one sample in a study of CD8 T cells in Susac syndrome. TCRdb re-called the immunoSEQ multiplex PCR reads with MiXCR, one entry per CDR3 protein. The sample contains some 210,000 distinct CDR3 sequences, about 94% of which appear only once. The sequencing input was CD4+ T cells from PBMCs. The receptor set was obtained from a human donor with Susac syndrome. Each CDR3 is given with its conserved first and last residue. A D gene is named only where the DNA matches it firmly. Expanded clones get a size class; other rows say once, few or many, or leave the size out.

>TRBJ1-2|NA|14|TRBD1|TRBV6-5
CASSMGQGSYGYTF
TGTGCCAGCAGTATGGGACAGGGAAGCTATGGCTACACCTTC
>TRBJ2-7|NA|13|NA|TRBV20-1
CSAPQVLTYEQYF
TGCAGTGCCCCACAGGTATTAACCTACGAGCAGTACTTC
>TRBJ1-5|NA|14|NA|TRBV6-2/TRBV6-3
CASRSAGGNQPQHF
TGTGCCAGCAGATCGGCCGGCGGGAATCAGCCCCAGCATTTT
>TRBJ1-5|NA|15|TRBD1|TRBV7-8
CASSLGDREGQPQHF
TGTGCCAGCAGCTTAGGGGACAGGGAGGGGCAGCCCCAGCATTTT
>TRBJ2-3|NA|16|TRBD2|TRBV5-4
CASSLTSGGPGDTQYF
TGTGCCAGCAGCTTAACTAGCGGGGGGCCCGGGGATACGCAGTATTTT
>TRBJ2-3|NA|13|NA|TRBV6-5
CASTRAATDTQYF
TGTGCCAGCACCCGAGCTGCAACAGATACGCAGTATTTT
>TRBJ1-3|NA|13|NA|TRBV12-3/TRBV12-4
CASSANSGNTIYF
TGTGCCAGCAGTGCGAACTCTGGAAACACCATATATTTT
>TRBJ1-2|NA|12|NA|TRBV6-2/TRBV6-3
CASSFNSYGYTF
TGTGCCAGCAGTTTTAACAGCTATGGCTACACCTTC
>TRBJ1-4|NA|16|TRBD1|TRBV12-3/TRBV12-4
CASSFYEGQENEKLFF
TGTGCCAGCAGTTTTTACGAGGGACAGGAGAATGAAAAACTGTTTTTT
>TRBJ2-3|NA|13|NA|TRBV20-1
CSARDHVTDTQYF
TGCAGTGCTAGAGATCATGTCACAGATACGCAGTATTTT
>TRBJ2-1|NA|15|NA|TRBV7-3
CASSLSGQSPNEQFF
TGTGCCAGCAGCCTTTCCGGCCAGTCGCCCAATGAGCAGTTCTTC
>TRBJ2-3|NA|11|NA|TRBV30
CACARGYTQYF
TGTGCCTGCGCCCGGGGATATACGCAGTATTTT
>TRBJ1-6|NA|14|NA|TRBV7-2
CATSLGSYNSPLHF
TGTGCCACTTCACTGGGCTCCTATAATTCACCCCTCCACTTT
>TRBJ1-5|once|17|NA|TRBV30
CAWTVSAGRGIGQPQHF
TGTGCCTGGACCGTCAGCGCCGGACGGGGGATTGGACAGCCCCAGCATTTT
>TRBJ1-1|NA|14|NA|TRBV5-4
CASSLKVPNTEAFF
TGTGCCAGCAGCTTAAAGGTTCCGAACACTGAAGCTTTCTTT
>TRBJ2-7|few|15|NA|TRBV9
CASSVLSTGARWQYF
TGTGCCAGCAGCGTGCTTTCGACAGGTGCCAGGTGGCAGTACTTC
>TRBJ2-5|once|15|TRBD1|TRBV5-1
CASSLDRGQGETQYF
TGCGCCAGCAGCTTGGACAGGGGGCAAGGGGAGACCCAGTACTTC
>TRBJ2-5|NA|18|NA|TRBV19
CASSIRSAGIEIQETQYF
TGTGCCAGTAGTATCCGGAGTGCGGGAATAGAAATCCAAGAGACCCAGTACTTC
>TRBJ1-5|NA|14|NA|TRBV6-2/TRBV6-3
CASSRYQNNQPQHF
TGTGCCAGCAGTAGGTATCAGAACAATCAGCCCCAGCATTTT
>TRBJ2-3|NA|16|NA|TRBV20-1
CSARESGLAFTDTQYF
TGCAGTGCTAGAGAATCAGGGCTAGCCTTCACAGATACGCAGTATTTT
>TRBJ2-7|NA|13|TRBD1|TRBV3-1
CASSQARQGEQYF
TGTGCCAGCAGCCAGGCCCGACAGGGCGAGCAGTACTTC
>TRBJ2-7|NA|12|NA|TRBV20-1
CSGTLAGREQYF
TGCAGTGGGACATTAGCAGGGCGCGAGCAGTACTTC
>TRBJ2-4|NA|14|TRBD2|TRBV25-1
CASNERGDKNIQYF
TGTGCCAGCAACGAACGGGGGGACAAAAACATTCAGTACTTC
>TRBJ1-5|NA|15|NA|TRBV28
CASSSRGGIGQPQHF
TGTGCCAGCAGTAGCAGAGGGGGGATAGGTCAGCCCCAGCATTTT
>TRBJ1-1|NA|12|NA|TRBV15
CATSRDNTEAFF
TGTGCCACCAGCAGAGATAACACTGAAGCTTTCTTT
>TRBJ1-2|NA|12|NA|TRBV29-1
CSVDTAGKGYTF
TGCAGCGTTGACACAGCCGGGAAAGGCTACACCTTC
>TRBJ1-4|NA|12|NA|TRBV18
CASSPQGEKLFF
TGTGCCAGCTCACCACAAGGGGAAAAACTGTTTTTT
>TRBJ2-2|NA|14|NA|TRBV2
CASSEARGVGELFF
TGTGCCAGCAGTGAGGCCAGGGGGGTCGGGGAGCTGTTTTTT
>TRBJ2-5|NA|15|TRBD1|TRBV6-2/TRBV6-3
CASSIIGTDKETQYF
TGTGCCAGCAGTATCATAGGGACAGACAAAGAGACCCAGTACTTC
>TRBJ2-7|once|16|TRBD1|TRBV4-2
CASSRPGTGANYEQYF
TGTGCCAGCAGCCGGCCCGGGACAGGGGCGAACTACGAGCAGTACTTC
>TRBJ1-5|NA|16|NA|TRBV20-1
CSATRAPGQGQQPQHF
TGCAGTGCTACACGAGCCCCGGGTCAGGGACAACAGCCCCAGCATTTT
>TRBJ2-5|NA|14|TRBD2|TRBV5-1
CASSPGLGQETQYF
TGCGCCAGCAGCCCTGGACTAGGACAAGAGACCCAGTACTTC
>TRBJ1-4|NA|13|NA|TRBV27
CASSLGPREKLFF
TGTGCCAGCAGTCTCGGGCCGCGGGAAAAACTGTTTTTT
>TRBJ1-1|NA|16|TRBD1|TRBV5-1
CASSTGDRDMNTEAFF
TGCGCCAGCAGCACGGGGGACAGGGACATGAACACTGAAGCTTTCTTT
>TRBJ2-3|NA|17|NA|TRBV5-1
CASSLAAGGARTDTQYF
TGCGCCAGCAGCCTCGCGGCTGGTGGGGCGAGGACAGATACGCAGTATTTT
>TRBJ1-1|NA|13|NA|TRBV4-3
CASSQRVNTEAFF
TGCGCCAGCAGCCAAAGGGTGAACACTGAAGCTTTCTTT
>TRBJ2-7|NA|15|NA|TRBV6-5
CASSYSTPGAYEQYF
TGTGCCAGCAGTTACTCGACGCCGGGGGCCTACGAGCAGTACTTC
>TRBJ1-2|few|13|NA|TRBV12-3/TRBV12-4
CASSLSTIYGYTF
TGTGCCAGCAGTTTAAGCACCATCTATGGCTACACCTTC
>TRBJ1-5|NA|15|NA|TRBV9
CASSVGVNSNQPQHF
TGTGCCAGCAGCGTAGGAGTTAATAGCAATCAGCCCCAGCATTTT
>TRBJ1-5|NA|14|NA|TRBV28
CASSPRAGRQPQHF
TGTGCCAGCAGTCCCCGGGCCGGGAGGCAGCCCCAGCATTTT
>TRBJ1-1|NA|11|NA|TRBV12-3/TRBV12-4
CASSLTYTAFF
TGTGCCAGCAGTCTAACCTACACAGCTTTCTTT
>TRBJ1-1|NA|13|NA|TRBV7-9
CFFGGEMNTEAFF
TGTTTCTTTGGGGGGGAGATGAACACTGAAGCTTTCTTT
>TRBJ2-3|NA|8|NA|TRBV29-1
CSVDTQYF
TGCAGCGTAGATACGCAGTATTTT
>TRBJ2-3|NA|13|NA|TRBV29-1
CSVPYRAADTQYF
TGCAGCGTACCTTACAGGGCGGCGGATACGCAGTATTTT
>TRBJ1-5|NA|17|NA|TRBV18
CASSPDPPAISNQPQHF
TGTGCCAGCTCACCTGACCCGCCCGCGATTAGCAATCAGCCCCAGCATTTT
>TRBJ2-5|NA|14|TRBD1|TRBV7-9
CASSYGTGPPTQYF
TGTGCCAGCAGCTATGGGACAGGCCCACCGACCCAGTACTTC
>TRBJ1-2|NA|15|NA|TRBV25-1
CASKEERDPNYGYTF
TGTGCCAGCAAAGAGGAGCGAGACCCTAACTATGGCTACACCTTC
>TRBJ1-1|NA|12|NA|TRBV12-3/TRBV12-4
CASSLANTEAFF
TGTGCCAGCAGTTTAGCTAACACTGAAGCTTTCTTT